This T cell receptor beta chain was documented in a study of blood T cell repertoires in COVID-19 (dated by TCRdb to about 2020). About the study as a whole: Samples covering the acute and convalescent phases of COVID-19 were provided by collaborators in the United States, Italy and Spain. The dataset comprised deeply sampled blood TCRbeta repertoires from subjects exposed to, actively infected with, or recovered from COVID-19. The repertoires were made available in a free public database intended to serve as a resource for research on the immune response to SARS-CoV-2. Where available, HLA class I and class II types were taken from metadata supplied by the sample provider and were not determined by assay-based typing. The material from the prospective study consisted of cDNA or gDNA derived from T cells, B-cell-depleted T cells, or PBMCs. Nearly every sample came with metadata listing a de-identified subject ID, COVID-19 status, age in years and sex. The samples were drawn from the first 160 participants of the ongoing ImmuneRACE study and from some 1,300 subjects provided by 6 global collaborators.

Collaborating institutions collected whole blood in K2EDTA tubes following their own protocols. For TCRbeta analysis, collaborators shipped samples as frozen whole blood, isolated PBMCs, or DNA extracted from either of those sample types. On this clone: Its binding antigen is unknown. Per-base quality was not reported, and no clone a single base away is much larger than it.

The immunoSEQ Assay, a bias-controlled multiplex PCR, was used to amplify TCRbeta CDR3 regions from genomic DNA. The paper's data handling went like this. The number of nucleated cells in each sample was estimated by amplification of reference gene primers within the assay. To quantify the absolute abundance of each unique TCRbeta CDR3 rearrangement, sequence reads were collapsed and filtered. Productive Simpson clonality was computed per sample as the square root of Simpson's diversity index over productive rearrangements. TCRdb carries this immuneACCESS record with in-frame sequences only. Its versions omit some clonotypes, under half of them owing to an unresolved V gene in the studies checked, with the rest unexplained. Clone size and the V and J calls come from that table; the DNA yielded D and trimming. For this sample there are around 65,000 clones; approximately 78% appear just once. The ten largest clones take up about 9.1% of the sample.

The paper's findings and limits, for the study overall: Clinical and demographic metadata were provided uncurated, with the amount varying by source and participant.

The sequence came from a human donor in a cohort sampled during active COVID-19. The sequenced sample was peripheral blood.

At the DNA level, the sequence is TGTGCCAGCAGCTTAGTCCCAGGGTACAATGAGCAGTTCTTC. This translates into CASSLVPGYNEQFF. The rearrangement combines TRBV7-2 with TRBJ2-1, with TRBD1 as a weak D call on 5 bases. The CDR3 numbers 14 residues from cysteine through phenylalanine. CDR3 DNA is the only sequence kept; it has 42 bases, read in frame from the first base. The germline V gene sets CDR1 to SGHTA and CDR2 to FQGNSA. V is shortened by 1 base, J by 4 bases, and the region joining them spans 8 bases. Where the CDR3 stops, the reference TRBV7-2 and TRBJ2-1 genes take over; the full variable domain is GAGVSQSPSNKVTEKGKDVELRCDPISGHTALYWYRQSLGQGLEFLIYFQGNSAPDKSGLPSDRFSAERTGGSVSTLTIQRTQQEDSAVYLCASSLVPGYNEQFFGPGTRLTVL.